These 30 T cell receptor beta chains were sequenced from one sample in a study of early T cells in non-severe SARS-CoV-2 infection. TCRdb passed the 5' RACE reads through MiXCR, listing each CDR3 protein once. The data show 40,000 to 50,000 distinct CDR3 sequences, roughly 13% seen once. The source material was whole blood. The receptors stem from an adult who was a healthcare worker with PCR-confirmed SARS-CoV-2 infection or an uninfected control (not recorded which).

The chain recombines TRBV6-6 with TRBJ1-2; no firm D call. CDR3 size: 15 residues. CDR1 and CDR2 from the germline V gene are MNHNY and SVGAGI (reference sequence). V gave up 2 bases and J gave up 4 bases, with 14 bases separating them. The CDR3 bases are TGTGCCAGCAGTTACCACAAGCCGCCGGTCTATGGCTACACCTTC. Its translation is CASSYHKPPVYGYTF.

This clonotype was counted at least ten times. The rearrangement uses TRBV7-9 and TRBJ1-5, with unresolved D. CDR3 length equals 14 residues. Germline V lookup: CDR1 SEHNR, CDR2 FQNEAQ (reference sequence). Trimming removed 1 base at V and 8 bases at J, with 12 bases between. In DNA, the CDR3 is TGTGCCAGCAGCTTAGGTATACGTGCGGAGCCCCAGCATTTT. As protein: CASSLGIRAEPQHF. Full variable domain (remainder filled in from reference TRBV7-9 and TRBJ1-5): DTGVSQNPRHKITKRGQNVTFRCDPISEHNRLYWYRQTLGQGPEFLTYFQNEAQLEKSRLLSDRFSAERPKGSFSTLEIQRTEQGDSAMYLCASSLGIRAEPQHFGDGTRLSIL.

This sequence joins TRBV21-1 and TRBJ2-5. TRBV21-1 is a listed pseudogene. The CDR3 consists of 11 residues. CDR3 DNA: TGTGCCAGCAGCAAGAAAGAGACCCAGTACTTC. This codes for CASSKKETQYF.

In its sample, this clonotype was seen many times. CDR3 region: CSASPRTSGRIFSYEQYF. As DNA, the CDR3 is TGCAGTGCTAGTCCTCGGACTAGCGGGAGGATTTTTTCCTACGAGCAGTACTTC. The chain joins TRBV20-1 to TRBJ2-7; TRBD2 aligns across 14 bases. There are 18 residues in the CDR3. V was clipped by 3 bases and J by 1 base; unmatched bases: 11. Germline V CDR1 and CDR2: DFQATT, SNEGSKA (reference sequence).

CDR3 bases: TGCAGCGTTGAAGGGTTAGTCGGGGGAAGCACAGATACGCAGTATTTT. It encodes CSVEGLVGGSTDTQYF. The chain recombines TRBV29-1 with TRBJ2-3, with a possible D match to TRBD2 (6 bases). This CDR3 spans 16 amino acids. Germline V gene data show CDR1 as SQVTM and CDR2 as ANQGSEA. Trimming removed 1 base from V and 0 bases from J, with 14 bases in between.

This clonotype was seen repeatedly, ten times or more. The chain has TRBV5-1 and TRBJ2-1, with 7 bases lining up with TRBD2. Germline lookup yields CDR1 SGHRS and CDR2 YFSETQ. The CDR3 length is 17 residues. V was pared by 3 bases and J by 10 bases, with 19 bases of the junction left unmatched. The CDR3 nucleotides read TGCGCCAGCAGCTGGGGCTTGGGCGGGAGCCCACTGAGCGAGCAGTTCTTC. It codes for CASSWGLGGSPLSEQFF.

Many counts were recorded for this clonotype. The chain is built from TRBV7-9 and TRBJ1-5; TRBD1 aligns across 10 bases. Germline V gene lookup returns CDR1 SEHNR and CDR2 FQNEAQ (reference sequence). This CDR3 has 14 amino acids. V shed 4 bases and J 7 bases; nucleotides not matched to a gene: 4. The CDR3: CASSSPGQGQPQHF. DNA for the CDR3: TGTGCCAGCAGCTCCCCGGGACAGGGGCAGCCCCAGCATTTT.

This clonotype was seen a handful of times. This chain joins TRBV20-1 and TRBJ2-7; possible D gene TRBD2, 6 bases. The CDR3 contains 14 residues. V lost 5 bases to trimming and J lost 2 bases, with 16 bases between them. Germline loops: CDR1 DFQATT, CDR2 SNEGSKA (reference sequence). The CDR3 DNA is TGCAGTGCTTCTCCCGGGGGACCTACCTACGAGCAGTACTTC. This gives the protein CSASPGGPTYEQYF.

In this sample, this clonotype turned up a few times. The CDR3 loop reads CASSVGGDLHYEQYF. In DNA form, the CDR3 reads TGTGCCAGCAGCGTAGGCGGAGACCTACACTACGAGCAGTACTTC. The chain is built from TRBV9 and TRBJ2-7; unclear D gene. Trimming took 0 bases from V and 3 from J, leaving 13 bases between them. Germline CDR1 is SGDLS and CDR2 is YYNGEE. This CDR3 has 15 amino acids.

This rearrangement joins TRBV7-2 to TRBJ2-1; no firm D call. Germline assignment: CDR1 SGHTA and CDR2 FQGNSA. The CDR3 has 15 residues. Trimming cost V 2 bases and J 0 bases, with 8 bases left between them. In nucleotides, the CDR3 is TGTGCCAGCAGCTTATCCTGGAACTCCTACAATGAGCAGTTCTTC. Protein: CASSLSWNSYNEQFF.

V gene TRBV4-1 combines with J gene TRBJ1-5; D unresolved. V was pared by 0 bases and J by 3 bases, with 9 bases between. The CDR3 has 15 residues. CDR1 is MGHRA, CDR2 YSYEKL, per germline. Written as DNA, the CDR3 is TGCGCCAGCAGCCAAGATACAGCTTACAATCAGCCCCAGCATTTT. This sequence encodes CASSQDTAYNQPQHF.

Many counts were recorded for this clonotype. The rearrangement joins TRBV29-1 to TRBJ1-2; TRBD1 is a possible D gene (5 bases). The CDR3 spans 11 residues. From germline, CDR1 is SQVTM and CDR2 ANQGSEA. Trimming removed 6 bases from V and 8 bases from J, with 13 bases in between. CDR3: CSVRPGDGYTF. The CDR3 nucleotides are TGCAGCGTCCGCCCCGGGGACGGCTACACCTTC.

This clonotype showed up many times. This chain connects TRBV28 to TRBJ1-4, with a tentative D call TRBD1 (6 bases). Germline CDR1 MDHEN, CDR2 SYDVKM. The V and J ends lost 2 bases and 8 bases respectively, with 15 bases between them. The CDR3 loop spans 15 amino acids. CDR3 sequence (DNA): TGTGCCAGCAGTTTACGGGGGGCGATCAAGGAAAAACTGTTTTTT. Translating gives CASSLRGAIKEKLFF.

This clonotype was recorded a few times. The chain is built from TRBV28 and TRBJ2-1, with D unresolved. Germline assignment: CDR1 MDHEN and CDR2 SYDVKM. V lost 6 bases and J lost 15, with 21 bases in between. The CDR3 spans 13 residues. The DNA for the CDR3 is TGTGCCAGCAGCCTGGATGTTCCGGGCTACGCGTTCTTC. Translated, it gives CASSLDVPGYAFF.

The chain joins TRBV9 to TRBJ2-5, with 7 bases that match TRBD1. V trimming: 4 bases; J trimming: 4 bases; junction bases outside the gene matches: 10. Germline V gene data show CDR1 as SGDLS and CDR2 as YYNGEE. CDR3 size: 15 residues. The chain's CDR3 is CASSTGQPGGETQYF. The CDR3 nucleotides are TGTGCCAGCAGCACGGGACAGCCAGGGGGAGAGACCCAGTACTTC.

This clonotype was seen only a few times. The chain combines TRBV10-3 with TRBJ2-3; 7 positions match TRBD2. This CDR3 contains 14 residues. Trimming cost V 5 bases and J 3 bases; bases outside gene matches: 5. From germline, CDR1 is ENHRY and CDR2 SYGVKD. The CDR3 loop is CAISSGVGTDTQYF. CDR3 sequence (DNA): TGTGCCATCAGTAGCGGGGTCGGGACAGATACGCAGTATTTT.

This clonotype has at least ten counts. The chain combines TRBV20-1 with TRBJ2-1; TRBD2 agrees at 11 bases. The trim removed 5 bases at V and 4 bases at J, leaving 4 bases unmatched. The CDR3 contains 14 residues. CDR1 and CDR2 (germline): DFQATT, SNEGSKA (reference sequence). The DNA for the CDR3 is TGCAGTGCTGCGGCTAGCGGGAGGTACAATGAGCAGTTCTTC. It specifies CSAAASGRYNEQFF.

This clonotype came up many times. This chain links TRBV29-1 with TRBJ2-7; TRBD1 matches 7 bases. Germline V gene data show CDR1 as SQVTM and CDR2 as ANQGSEA. The V segment lost 6 bases and the J segment 4 bases; nucleotides outside the gene matches: 9. This CDR3 is built from 13 residues. The DNA of the CDR3 is TGCAGCGTGGGTGGACAGGCGGGTTACGAGCAGTACTTC. This gives the protein CSVGGQAGYEQYF.

The sample holds a few counts of this clonotype. V is TRBV29-1 and J is TRBJ2-7; 10 bases agree with TRBD1. This CDR3 has 14 residues. With 6 bases clipped from V and 3 bases from J, the junction kept 8 bases outside the gene matches. Germline V gives CDR1 SQVTM, CDR2 ANQGSEA. In DNA, the CDR3 is TGCAGCGTAGTCCGGGACAGGGGCTTCTACGAGCAGTACTTC. Encoded protein: CSVVRDRGFYEQYF.

This clonotype was seen a handful of times. V gene TRBV6-5 combines with J gene TRBJ2-2; D gene uncertain. The V gene's germline CDR1 is MNHEY and CDR2 SVGAGI. The CDR3 is made up of 17 amino acids. V lost 0 bases and J 4 bases, leaving 15 bases between the germline ends. The CDR3 DNA reads TGTGCCAGCAGTTACTCGAGTAAATTACCGACCACCGGGGAGCTGTTTTTT. Translating gives CASSYSSKLPTTGELFF.

CDR3 DNA sequence: TGTGCCAGCAGCGCTAGCAGCGGGGGCATTCAGTACTTC. It codes for CASSASSGGIQYF. The V call is TRBV9, the J call TRBJ2-4; 8 positions match TRBD2. This CDR3 is 13 amino acids long. Germline CDR1 SGDLS, CDR2 YYNGEE. Unmatched junction bases numbered 5, after V lost 3 bases and J lost 9 bases.

This clonotype was detected ten times or more. J is TRBJ1-1 and V is TRBV20-1; 7 bases fit TRBD1. J lost 0 bases, V lost 0 bases, and 4 bases had no gene match. Germline loops: CDR1 DFQATT, CDR2 SNEGSKA (reference sequence). The CDR3 is 15 amino acids. The chain's CDR3 is CSARDGGTVNTEAFF. CDR3 nucleotide sequence: TGCAGTGCTAGAGATGGCGGGACAGTGAACACTGAAGCTTTCTTT.

V gene TRBV20-1 combines with J gene TRBJ1-2, with 7 bases fitting TRBD1. The V gene end was trimmed by 0 bases and the J gene end by 6 bases; junction bases not matched to a gene: 7. The V gene's germline CDR1 is DFQATT and CDR2 SNEGSKA (reference sequence). The CDR3 length is 14 residues. For the CDR3, the DNA is TGCAGTGCTAGAGATGTTAGAGGGGGCGATGGCTACACCTTC. Its translation: CSARDVRGGDGYTF.

This clonotype was counted many times. The rearrangement joins TRBV6-1 to TRBJ1-4; D call uncertain. V lost 8 bases and J lost 6, with 13 bases in between. The CDR3 spans 13 residues. Germline values: CDR1 MNHNS, CDR2 SASEGT. The CDR3: CASRGQVDEKLFF. The CDR3 region has the DNA TGTGCCAGCCGCGGGCAGGTGGATGAAAAACTGTTTTTT.

V is TRBV11-2 and J is TRBJ2-2; TRBD2 aligns across 8 bases. The germline gives CDR1 SGHAT, CDR2 FQNNGV. CDR3 length: 15 amino acids. Losses at the gene ends were 4 bases for V and 3 bases for J; bases not matched to a gene: 4. The CDR3 sequence is CASSWRGVDTGELFF. CDR3 nucleotide sequence: TGTGCCAGCAGCTGGCGGGGGGTAGACACCGGGGAGCTGTTTTTT.

This clonotype was picked up many times. This chain joins TRBV7-2 and TRBJ1-1; 7 bases align to TRBD1. Germline V lookup: CDR1 SGHTA, CDR2 FQGNSA. The V gene end was trimmed by 3 bases and the J gene end by 0 bases; junction bases not matched to a gene: 1. The CDR3 runs to 14 residues. CDR3 in amino acids: CASSLTGMNTEAFF. Written as DNA, the CDR3 is TGTGCCAGCAGCTTGACAGGGATGAACACTGAAGCTTTCTTT.

Ten or more counts support this clonotype. The chain uses TRBV13 and TRBJ1-2, with 7 bases lining up with TRBD1. Germline V gene data show CDR1 as PRHDT and CDR2 as FYEKMQ (reference sequence). This CDR3 has 14 residues. The J segment lost 2 bases and the V segment lost 2 bases, leaving 2 bases of the junction unmatched. CDR3 loop: CASSLRGLNYGYTF. The DNA of the CDR3 is TGTGCCAGCAGCTTAAGGGGGCTCAACTATGGCTACACCTTC.

This clonotype occurred many times. This sequence joins TRBV5-1 and TRBJ2-5; no clear D gene. The CDR3 length is 15 residues. The V gene lost 0 bases and the J gene lost 0 bases, with 9 bases spanning the gap. Germline V gene lookup returns CDR1 SGHRS and CDR2 YFSETQ. CDR3 protein: CASSLVGSHQETQYF. In DNA form, the CDR3 reads TGCGCCAGCAGCTTGGTCGGCAGCCACCAAGAGACCCAGTACTTC.

V usage is TRBV5-1 and J usage is TRBJ2-7; D may be TRBD1 (6 bases). V lost 5 bases, J lost 2 bases, and 11 bases lay in between. CDR1 and CDR2 (germline): SGHRS, YFSETQ. The CDR3 runs to 13 residues. The CDR3 sequence: CASSSSGAYEQYF. DNA of the CDR3: TGCGCCAGCAGTTCTTCAGGGGCCTACGAGCAGTACTTC. Looking up the rest from reference TRBV5-1 and TRBJ2-7 gives the full variable domain: KAGVTQTPRYLIKTRGQQVTLSCSPISGHRSVSWYQQTPGQGLQFLFEYFSETQRNKGNFPGRFSGRQFSNSRSEMNVSTLELGDSALYLCASSSSGAYEQYFGPGTRLTVT.

This clonotype occurred many times. V usage is TRBV3-1 and J usage is TRBJ2-7; possibly TRBD1 or TRBD2 for D (5 bases each). In germline, CDR1 is LGHDT, CDR2 YNNKEL (reference sequence). Trimming shortened V by 0 bases and J by 3 bases, and 12 bases separated the two germline ends. The CDR3 consists of 15 residues. The CDR3 region is CASSQDTGRFYEQYF. The CDR3 coding sequence is TGTGCCAGCAGCCAAGATACGGGACGGTTCTACGAGCAGTACTTC.